A selection of T cell receptor beta chains follows, all from one sample in a study of blood T cell repertoires in COVID-19. Some clones are missing from TCRdb's copy, which holds only in-frame ones; the method was immunoSEQ multiplex PCR. This sample has about 49,000 clones; roughly 82% occur once, and the top ten carry around 2.8%. Material: peripheral blood. These receptors were collected from a woman aged 55 to 70 with acute or convalescent COVID-19. Each CDR3 is given with its conserved first and last residue. The D gene is left open where the match is weak. A row's size may be missing; if present it is once, few, many or a size class.

j_gene,abundance,v_gene,d_gene,len,CDR3nt,CDR3aa
TRBJ2-3,-,TRBV7-9,TRBD2,15,TGTGCCAGCAGCAGACTAGCGGGGACCACAGATACGCAGTATTTT,CASSRLAGTTDTQYF
TRBJ2-7,-,TRBV18,TRBD1,14,TGTGCCAGCTCTGCCAAACAGGGGAGCCACGAGCAGTACTTC,CASSAKQGSHEQYF
TRBJ1-2,-,TRBV11-2,-,15,TGTGCCAGCAGCTTAGATCGCCGAGGGTTTTATGGCTACACCTTC,CASSLDRRGFYGYTF
TRBJ1-2,-,TRBV7-9,-,12,TGTGCCAGCAGCTTACCCGGGTATGGCTACACCTTC,CASSLPGYGYTF
TRBJ2-2,-,TRBV6-6,-,17,TGTGCCAGCAGTCCCCTCCGGAGCGGTGAGGGCACCGGGGAGCTGTTTTTT,CASSPLRSGEGTGELFF
TRBJ2-7,-,TRBV6-6,-,14,TGTGCCAGCACCTCTGGGGGCTGGACCTACGAGCAGTACTTC,CASTSGGWTYEQYF
TRBJ2-3,-,TRBV7-2,-,17,TGTGCCAGCAGCTTAGGCTGGGCGGGGCAAGGCACAGATACGCAGTATTTT,CASSLGWAGQGTDTQYF
TRBJ2-4,-,TRBV5-1,TRBD2,17,TGCGCCAGCAGCTCTGAGACTAGCCGCCTCTCCAAAAACATTCAGTACTTC,CASSSETSRLSKNIQYF
TRBJ1-1,few,TRBV24-1,-,13,TGTGCCACCAGTGGGGGGGGCGACACTGAAGCTTTCTTT,CATSGGGDTEAFF
TRBJ2-5,-,TRBV3-1/TRBV3-2,-,14,TGTGCCAGCAGCCGCTTCGGCGGCCAAGAGACCCAGTACTTC,CASSRFGGQETQYF
TRBJ2-5,-,TRBV9,-,15,TGTGCCAGCAGCCCGGGGACAACCGTCCAAGAGACCCAGTACTTC,CASSPGTTVQETQYF
TRBJ2-7,-,TRBV27,TRBD1,14,TGTGCCAGCAGTTTGGGACAGGGGCCCTACGAGCAGTACTTC,CASSLGQGPYEQYF
TRBJ2-7,-,TRBV6-1,-,15,TGTGCCAGCAGTGAAGCAGGGGGGGCCGCCTACGAGCAGTACTTC,CASSEAGGAAYEQYF
TRBJ1-4,-,TRBV7-9,-,16,TGTGCCAGCAGCTTAGTCGACAGATTTTATAATGAAAAACTGTTTTTT,CASSLVDRFYNEKLFF
TRBJ2-1,-,TRBV29-1,-,13,TGCAGCATGAATCGGGGTACCTACAATGAGCAGTTCTTC,CSMNRGTYNEQFF
TRBJ1-4,-,TRBV2,TRBD1,14,TGTGCCAGCAGGGGAGACAGGGGTAATGAAAAACTGTTTTTT,CASRGDRGNEKLFF
TRBJ2-1,-,TRBV24-1,TRBD2,15,TGTGCCACCAGTGATATCGGGGCGGGAGCGAATGAGCAGTTCTTC,CATSDIGAGANEQFF